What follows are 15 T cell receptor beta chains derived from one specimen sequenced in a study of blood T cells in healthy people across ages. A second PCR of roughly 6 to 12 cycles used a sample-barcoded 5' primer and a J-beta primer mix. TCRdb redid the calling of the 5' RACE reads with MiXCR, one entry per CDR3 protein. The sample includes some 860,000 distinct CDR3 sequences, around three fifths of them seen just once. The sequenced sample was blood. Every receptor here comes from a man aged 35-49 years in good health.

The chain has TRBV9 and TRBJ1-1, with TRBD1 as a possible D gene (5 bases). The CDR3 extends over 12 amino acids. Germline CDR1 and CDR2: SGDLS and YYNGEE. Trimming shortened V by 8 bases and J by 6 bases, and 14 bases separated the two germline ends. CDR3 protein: CASSPPGPEAFF. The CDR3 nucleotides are TGTGCCAGTTCCCCACCGGGACCTGAAGCTTTCTTT.

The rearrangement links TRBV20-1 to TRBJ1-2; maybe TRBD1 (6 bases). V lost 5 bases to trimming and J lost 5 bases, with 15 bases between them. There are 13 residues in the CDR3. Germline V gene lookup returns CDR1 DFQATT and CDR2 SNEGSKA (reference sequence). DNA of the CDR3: TGCAGTGCTCAAGCCCGACAGGCATATGGCTACACCTTC. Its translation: CSAQARQAYGYTF.

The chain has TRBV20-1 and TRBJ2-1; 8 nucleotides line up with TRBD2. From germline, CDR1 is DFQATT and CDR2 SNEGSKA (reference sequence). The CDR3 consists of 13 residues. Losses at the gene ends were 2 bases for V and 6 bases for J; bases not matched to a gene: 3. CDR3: CSARPGTSNEQFF. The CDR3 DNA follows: TGCAGTGCTAGACCCGGGACTAGCAATGAGCAGTTCTTC.

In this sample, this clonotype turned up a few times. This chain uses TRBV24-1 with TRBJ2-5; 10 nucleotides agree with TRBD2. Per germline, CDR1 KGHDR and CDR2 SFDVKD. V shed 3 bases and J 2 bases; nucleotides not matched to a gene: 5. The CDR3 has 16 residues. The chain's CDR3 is CATSDPLAGLQETQYF. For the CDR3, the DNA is TGTGCCACCAGTGATCCACTAGCGGGGCTACAAGAGACCCAGTACTTC.

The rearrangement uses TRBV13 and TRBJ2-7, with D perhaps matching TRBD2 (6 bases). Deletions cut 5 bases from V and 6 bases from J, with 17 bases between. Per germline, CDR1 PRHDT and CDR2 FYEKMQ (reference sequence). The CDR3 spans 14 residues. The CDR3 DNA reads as TGTGCCAGCAGCCCGTCACCATCCGGGGGCGAGCAGTACTTC. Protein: CASSPSPSGGEQYF. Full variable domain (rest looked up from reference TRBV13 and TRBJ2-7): AAGVIQSPRHLIKEKRETATLKCYPIPRHDTVYWYQQGPGQDPQFLISFYEKMQSDKGSIPDRFSAQQFSDYHSELNMSSLELGDSALYFCASSPSPSGGEQYFGPGTRLTVT.

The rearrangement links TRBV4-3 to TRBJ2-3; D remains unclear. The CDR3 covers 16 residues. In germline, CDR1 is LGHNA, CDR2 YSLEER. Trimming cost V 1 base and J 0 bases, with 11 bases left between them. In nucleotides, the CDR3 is TGCGCCAGCAGCCAAGGGCCAGACCAAAGCACAGATACGCAGTATTTT. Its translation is CASSQGPDQSTDTQYF.

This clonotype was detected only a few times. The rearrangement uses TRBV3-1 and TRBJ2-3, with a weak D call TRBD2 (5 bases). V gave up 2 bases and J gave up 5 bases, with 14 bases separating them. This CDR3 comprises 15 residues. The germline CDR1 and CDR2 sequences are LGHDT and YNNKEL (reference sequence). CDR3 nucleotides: TGTGCCAGCAGCCAATTTTCGACTACCGAAGATACGCAGTATTTT. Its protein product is CASSQFSTTEDTQYF.

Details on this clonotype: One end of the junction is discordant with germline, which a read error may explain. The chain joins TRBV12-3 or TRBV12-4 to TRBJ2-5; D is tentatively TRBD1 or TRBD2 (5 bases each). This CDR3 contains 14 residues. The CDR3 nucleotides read TGTGCCAGCACCCCGGACTGGGGCGGAGAGACCCAGTACTTT. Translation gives CASTPDWGGETQYF.

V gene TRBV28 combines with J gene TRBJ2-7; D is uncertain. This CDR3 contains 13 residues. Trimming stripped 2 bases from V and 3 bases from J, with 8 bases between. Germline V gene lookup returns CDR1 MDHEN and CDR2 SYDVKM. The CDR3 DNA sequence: TGTGCCAGCAGTTTAGAGAGCGTCTACGAGCAGTACTTC. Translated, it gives CASSLESVYEQYF.

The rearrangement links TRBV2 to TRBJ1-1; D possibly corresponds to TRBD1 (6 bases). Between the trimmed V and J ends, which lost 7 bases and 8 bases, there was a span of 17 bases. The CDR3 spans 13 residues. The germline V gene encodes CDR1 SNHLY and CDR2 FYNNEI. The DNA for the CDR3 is TGTGCCAGCAACAGGGTTTCCGGCACCGAAGCTTTCTTT. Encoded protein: CASNRVSGTEAFF. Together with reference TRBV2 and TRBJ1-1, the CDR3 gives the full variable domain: EPEVTQTPSHQVTQMGQEVILRCVPISNHLYFYWYRQILGQKVEFLVSFYNNEISEKSEIFDDQFSVERPDGSNFTLKIRSTKLEDSAMYFCASNRVSGTEAFFGQGTRLTVV.

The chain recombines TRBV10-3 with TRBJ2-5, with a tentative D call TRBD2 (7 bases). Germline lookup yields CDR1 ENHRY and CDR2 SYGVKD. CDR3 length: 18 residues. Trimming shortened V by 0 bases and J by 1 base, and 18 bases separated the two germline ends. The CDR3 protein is CAISESAPGGGRQETQYF. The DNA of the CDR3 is TGTGCCATCAGTGAGTCGGCCCCCGGCGGGGGCCGCCAAGAGACCCAGTACTTC.

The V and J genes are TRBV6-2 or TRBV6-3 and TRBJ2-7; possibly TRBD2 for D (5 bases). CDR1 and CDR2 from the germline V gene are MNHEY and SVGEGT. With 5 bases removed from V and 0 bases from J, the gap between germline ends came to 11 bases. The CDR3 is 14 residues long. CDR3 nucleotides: TGTGCCAGCAGTGACACAACTAGCTCCTACGAGCAGTACTTC. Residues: CASSDTTSSYEQYF.

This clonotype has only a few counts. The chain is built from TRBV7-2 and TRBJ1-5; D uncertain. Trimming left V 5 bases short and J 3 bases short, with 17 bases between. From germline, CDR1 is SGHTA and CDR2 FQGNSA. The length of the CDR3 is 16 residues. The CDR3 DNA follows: TGTGCCAGCAGCGAAGGCGCAGGACGGATCAATCAGCCCCAGCATTTT. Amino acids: CASSEGAGRINQPQHF.

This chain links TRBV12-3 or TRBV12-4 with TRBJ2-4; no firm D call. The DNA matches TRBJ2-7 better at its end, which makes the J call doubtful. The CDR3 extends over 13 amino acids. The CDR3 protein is CASTRLTPYEQYF. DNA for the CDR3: TGTGCCAGCACCCGGCTTACCCCCTACGAGCAGTACTTC.

The CDR3 is CASSGGVGDTQYF. The CDR3 nucleotides read TGTGCCAGCAGCGGAGGAGTCGGAGATACGCAGTATTTT. The chain combines TRBV9 with TRBJ2-3, with D uncertain. The V gene lost 3 bases and the J gene lost 5 bases, with 10 bases spanning the gap. The CDR3 extends over 13 amino acids. Germline V gene sequence: CDR1 SGDLS, CDR2 YYNGEE.